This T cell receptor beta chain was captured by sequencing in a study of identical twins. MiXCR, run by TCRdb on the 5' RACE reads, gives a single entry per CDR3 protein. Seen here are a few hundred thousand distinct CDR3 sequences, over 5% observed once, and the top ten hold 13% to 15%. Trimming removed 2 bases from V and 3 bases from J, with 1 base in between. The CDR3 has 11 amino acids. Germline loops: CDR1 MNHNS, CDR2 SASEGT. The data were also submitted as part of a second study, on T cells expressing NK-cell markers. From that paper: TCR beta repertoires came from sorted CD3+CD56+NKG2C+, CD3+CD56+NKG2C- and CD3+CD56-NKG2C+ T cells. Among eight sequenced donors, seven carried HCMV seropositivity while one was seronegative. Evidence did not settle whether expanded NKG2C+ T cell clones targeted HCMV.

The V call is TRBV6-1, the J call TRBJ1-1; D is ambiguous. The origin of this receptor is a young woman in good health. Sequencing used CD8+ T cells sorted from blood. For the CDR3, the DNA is TGTGCCAGCAGTGAATACACTGAAGCTTTCTTT. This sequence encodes CASSEYTEAFF.